Listed here are 15 T cell receptor beta chains from one sample, sequenced in a study of T cell changes during pregnancy in multiple sclerosis. The assay was immunoSEQ multiplex PCR, and TCRdb's table has in-frame clones only and misses some. The table includes 100,000 or so clones, 80% to 95% detected once. This sample comprised peripheral blood, obtained after pregnancy. The receptor source for this set is a female donor with multiple sclerosis, enrolled in a pregnancy study.

This chain links TRBV7-2 with TRBJ1-2, with 10 bases aligning to TRBD1. V lost 4 bases and J lost 8; bases outside the gene matches: 16. Per the germline V gene, CDR1 is SGHTA and CDR2 is FQGNSA. This CDR3 region has 17 residues. The CDR3 reads CASSYRDRGPARGGYTF. The CDR3 DNA reads as TGTGCCAGCAGCTACCGGGACAGGGGACCAGCGAGGGGAGGCTACACCTTC.

The V and J genes are TRBV5-1 and TRBJ2-3; maybe TRBD1 (5 bases). The V end was cut by 4 bases, the J end by 2 bases, with 11 bases between. This CDR3 has 14 residues. CDR1 and CDR2 from the germline V gene are SGHRS and YFSETQ. CDR3 sequence reads: CASSGEGVTDTQYF. As DNA, the CDR3 is TGCGCCAGCAGCGGAGAAGGGGTCACAGATACGCAGTATTTT. The complete variable domain, with remaining parts taken from reference TRBV5-1 and TRBJ2-3, reads KAGVTQTPRYLIKTRGQQVTLSCSPISGHRSVSWYQQTPGQGLQFLFEYFSETQRNKGNFPGRFSGRQFSNSRSEMNVSTLELGDSALYLCASSGEGVTDTQYFGPGTRLTVL.

The CDR3 DNA is TGTGCCAGCAGTTTATTAGCGAGGACAGATACGCAGTATTTT. Translating gives CASSLLARTDTQYF. The chain employs TRBV27 and TRBJ2-3, with D possibly being TRBD2 (5 bases). V shed 1 base and J shed 3 bases, with 8 bases lying between them. This CDR3 spans 14 amino acids. Germline loops: CDR1 MNHEY, CDR2 SMNVEV (reference sequence).

The V and J genes are TRBV13 and TRBJ1-5; D remains ambiguous. This CDR3 has 13 amino acids. Per germline, CDR1 PRHDT and CDR2 FYEKMQ (reference sequence). Trimming cost V 5 bases and J 3 bases, with 8 bases left between them. CDR3 sequence (DNA): TGTGCCAGCAGCCCAGGTTACAATCAGCCCCAGCATTTT. Protein product: CASSPGYNQPQHF.

The V call is TRBV13, the J call TRBJ2-5; no firm D call. The germline V and J ends were trimmed by 5 bases and 4 bases, with 17 bases remaining between them. CDR3 size: 15 residues. In germline, CDR1 is PRHDT, CDR2 FYEKMQ (reference sequence). The CDR3 DNA follows: TGTGCCAGCAGCCTAAGAAGCCCTTCCGTAGAGACCCAGTACTTC. Translation gives CASSLRSPSVETQYF.

V and J are TRBV11-2 and TRBJ1-2, with 8 bases aligning to TRBD1. The CDR3 extends over 15 amino acids. Trimming took 1 base from V and 3 from J; bases not matched to a gene: 4. Germline lookup yields CDR1 SGHAT and CDR2 FQNNGV. The CDR3 reads CASSLGTGRYYGYTF. DNA for the CDR3: TGTGCCAGCAGCTTAGGGACAGGGAGGTACTATGGCTACACCTTC.

The rearrangement uses TRBV7-9 and TRBJ2-1; D not certain. CDR1 and CDR2 (germline): SEHNR, FQNEAQ (reference sequence). The CDR3 has 12 amino acids. V was pared by 2 bases and J by 5 bases, with 4 bases between. The DNA of the CDR3 is TGTGCCAGCAGCTTACGTGACAATGAGCAGTTCTTC. It translates to CASSLRDNEQFF. Based on the CDR3 plus reference TRBV7-9 and TRBJ2-1, the full variable domain is DTGVSQNPRHKITKRGQNVTFRCDPISEHNRLYWYRQTLGQGPEFLTYFQNEAQLEKSRLLSDRFSAERPKGSFSTLEIQRTEQGDSAMYLCASSLRDNEQFFGPGTRLTVL.

The chain carries TRBV2 and TRBJ2-1; no clear D. V was shortened by 8 bases and J by 8 bases, with 10 bases between the two germline ends. There are 11 residues in the CDR3. The germline CDR1 and CDR2 sequences are SNHLY and FYNNEI. The chain's CDR3 is CASVGIHEQFF. In DNA, the CDR3 is TGTGCCAGCGTGGGCATCCATGAGCAGTTCTTC.

The chain uses TRBV2 and TRBJ1-5; possible D gene TRBD1, 5 bases. V lost 6 bases and J lost 3, with 12 bases in between. The V gene's germline CDR1 is SNHLY and CDR2 FYNNEI. This CDR3 has 14 amino acids. This chain's CDR3 is CASRGQGYNQPQHF. The CDR3 coding sequence is TGTGCCAGCAGGGGGCAGGGTTACAATCAGCCCCAGCATTTT.

The genes are TRBV19 and TRBJ2-5, with a possible D match to TRBD2 (6 bases). The germline gives CDR1 LNHDA, CDR2 SQIVND (reference sequence). V gave up 5 bases and J gave up 5 bases, with 18 bases separating them. This CDR3 has 15 residues. CDR3 residues: CASSAGTGDGETQYF. In nucleotides, the CDR3 is TGTGCCAGTAGTGCCGGGACGGGGGATGGGGAGACCCAGTACTTC.

V usage is TRBV4-2 and J usage is TRBJ2-7; possibly TRBD2 for D (5 bases). This CDR3 comprises 12 residues. V was trimmed by 1 base and J by 8 bases, leaving 9 bases between them. Per germline, CDR1 LGHNA and CDR2 YNFKEQ. The CDR3 reads CASSQGGNQQYF. The CDR3 bases are TGTGCCAGCAGCCAAGGAGGGAATCAGCAGTACTTC.

Concerning this clone: Compared with germline, one end of the junction differs, possibly owing to a read error. J is TRBJ1-1 and V is TRBV9; D is unclear. CDR1 and CDR2 from the germline V gene are SGDLS and YYNGEE. This CDR3 comprises 14 residues. The CDR3 sequence is CASSGGGWNAEAFF. The CDR3 DNA reads as TGTGCCAGCAGCGGAGGAGGGTGGAACGCTGAAGCTTTCTTT.

The rearrangement links TRBV6-1 to TRBJ2-5; the match to TRBD1 covers 9 bases. CDR1 MNHNS and CDR2 SASEGT come from the germline V gene. Trimming cost V 4 bases and J 5 bases; bases outside gene matches: 8. CDR3 length equals 15 residues. The CDR3 DNA reads as TGTGCCAGCAGTGCCGGGGACAGGGTGATTGAGACCCAGTACTTC. This encodes CASSAGDRVIETQYF.

The gene calls are TRBV7-3 and TRBJ2-7; 8 bases match TRBD1. V shed 4 bases and J 1 base; nucleotides not matched to a gene: 9. The CDR3 totals 16 residues. Germline lookup yields CDR1 SGHTA and CDR2 FQGTGA. The CDR3 nucleotides read TGTGCCAGCAGCTCCCTGGGACAGGAGCTTTCCTACGAGCAGTACTTC. It encodes CASSSLGQELSYEQYF.

This CDR3 is CAIKTGEVMNTEAFF. Written as DNA, the CDR3 is TGTGCCATCAAAACAGGGGAGGTAATGAACACTGAAGCTTTCTTT. The V call is TRBV10-3, the J call TRBJ1-1; the match to TRBD1 covers 7 bases. Germline trimming cut 7 bases from V and 0 bases from J; bases unmatched to any gene: 8. Germline V lookup: CDR1 ENHRY, CDR2 SYGVKD. This CDR3 is built from 15 residues.